The clone carrying this TCR beta chain was detected only a few times. Expressed TCRB transcripts got sequenced, as all isolated RNA was reverse transcribed. Measured with immunoSEQ multiplex PCR; TCRdb has only the in-frame clones, and not every one. The sample carries approximately 340,000 clones, over 12% recorded once. The record originates from a study of beta chain features in type 1 diabetes. The CDR3 covers 14 residues. CDR1 SGDLS and CDR2 YYNGEE come from the germline V gene. The V and J ends lost 4 bases and 4 bases, in that order; junction bases with no gene match: 5. The receptor was derived from a woman younger than 30 in good health. This chain links TRBV9 with TRBJ2-7; 10 nucleotides match TRBD2. Material: naive CD4+ T cells from blood. The CDR3 sequence is CASSPTSGAYEQYF. In DNA form, the CDR3 reads TGTGCCAGCAGCCCTACTAGCGGGGCATACGAGCAGTACTTC.